These 27 T cell receptor beta chains came from one sample sequenced in a study of cytomegalovirus exposure and HLA in healthy donors. PCR involved 60 Vbeta and 13 Jbeta primers. Only in-frame clones appear in the TCRdb table, and some are missing; sequencing was by immunoSEQ multiplex PCR. The sample records approximately 100,000 clones, around 73% being singletons. Sequencing was done on a sample of PBMCs. The source is a middle-aged woman in good health and CMV-seropositive.

V usage is TRBV5-1 and J usage is TRBJ2-5; tentative D call: TRBD2 (6 bases). Germline V gene data show CDR1 as SGHRS and CDR2 as YFSETQ. Trimming shortened V by 4 bases and J by 2 bases, and 21 bases separated the two germline ends. CDR3 length: 17 amino acids. This CDR3 reads CASSKDPGEGEQETQYF. The CDR3, as DNA: TGCGCCAGCAGCAAAGACCCGGGAGAGGGAGAGCAAGAGACCCAGTACTTC.

A note on this clone: In the same sample, other DNA sequences code for this CDR3. The chain couples TRBV5-1 to TRBJ1-2; TRBD1 is a possible D gene (5 bases). Germline V gene data show CDR1 as SGHRS and CDR2 as YFSETQ. The CDR3 is made up of 14 amino acids. V was shortened by 0 bases and J by 0 bases, with 6 bases between the two germline ends. CDR3 sequence reads: CASSLGQSNYGYTF. The CDR3 coding sequence is TGCGCCAGCAGCTTGGGACAGTCTAACTATGGCTACACCTTC.

The chain combines TRBV18 with TRBJ2-1, with D perhaps TRBD1 (6 bases). Germline V CDR1 and CDR2: KGHSH, LQKENI. This CDR3 region has 13 residues. V lost 8 bases and J 1 base, leaving 9 bases between the germline ends. CDR3 sequence (DNA): TGTGCCAGCCGACAGGATTCCTACAATGAGCAGTTCTTC. Translating gives CASRQDSYNEQFF.

This clone was seen only once. In DNA form, the CDR3 reads TGCGCCAGCAGCCTTACTAGCGGGAGCAGACAAGAGACCCAGTACTTC. This sequence encodes CASSLTSGSRQETQYF. The V call is TRBV5-1, the J call TRBJ2-5; 11 bases are a match to TRBD2. Looked up from germline, CDR1 is SGHRS and CDR2 is YFSETQ. The CDR3 covers 16 residues. V lost 4 bases to trimming and J lost 2 bases; unmatched junction nucleotides: 7.

For the CDR3, the DNA is TGTGCCAGCAGCTTAGCGATAGGGGCCGGCTCTTATTCACCCCTCCACTTT. Translation gives CASSLAIGAGSYSPLHF. This rearrangement joins TRBV7-6 to TRBJ1-6; TRBD1 is a possible D gene (5 bases). From germline, CDR1 is SGHVS and CDR2 FNYEAQ. This CDR3 contains 17 residues. V was pared by 0 bases and J by 8 bases, with 17 bases between. The full variable domain, completed using reference TRBV7-6 and TRBJ1-6, is GAGVSQSPRYKVTKRGQDVALRCDPISGHVSLYWYRQALGQGPEFLTYFNYEAQQDKSGLPNDRFSAERPEGSISTLTIQRTEQRDSAMYRCASSLAIGAGSYSPLHFGNGTRLTVT.

The rearrangement links TRBV15 to TRBJ2-2, with TRBD1 matching over 10 bases. The CDR3 is made up of 14 amino acids. The trim removed 3 bases at V and 7 bases at J, leaving 2 bases unmatched. Per the germline V gene, CDR1 is LNHNV and CDR2 is YYDKDF (reference sequence). Here the CDR3 DNA reads TGTGCCACCAGCAGGGACAGGGGGAACGGGGAGCTGTTTTTT. Encoded protein: CATSRDRGNGELFF.

DNA for the CDR3: TGTGCCAGCAGTCTGAGCCTGTCCCAGCCCCAGCATTTT. Its protein product is CASSLSLSQPQHF. The rearrangement links TRBV7-6 to TRBJ1-5, with D unclear. The ends were cut back, 6 bases at V and 7 bases at J, with 13 bases in the middle. Germline V gene lookup returns CDR1 SGHVS and CDR2 FNYEAQ. The CDR3 length is 13 residues.

With respect to this clone: One junction end does not reproduce the germline sequence, and a read error may be involved. CDR3 sequence (DNA): TGTGCTAGCAGCCCGGCAGGGACTAGCGGGAGTCGCGGCACAGATACGCAGTATTTT. Translating gives CASSPAGTSGSRGTDTQYF. V gene TRBV7-7 combines with J gene TRBJ2-3, with 14 bases that match TRBD2. Germline V gene lookup returns CDR1 SSHAT and CDR2 FNYEAQ (reference sequence). CDR3 length: 19 residues.

The chain carries TRBV2 and TRBJ2-5, with a tentative D call TRBD2 (5 bases). The J call is in doubt because the DNA end fits TRBJ2-7 better. Germline V gene data show CDR1 as SNHLY and CDR2 as FYNNEI. There are 12 residues in the CDR3. The CDR3 loop is CASSRDLYEQYF. In DNA, the CDR3 is TGTGCCAGCAGTCGGGATCTCTACGAGCAGTACTTC.

This chain connects TRBV7-9 to TRBJ2-1, with 13 bases that match TRBD2. This CDR3 has 17 amino acids. CDR1 and CDR2 from the germline V gene are SEHNR and FQNEAQ (reference sequence). V lost 4 bases and J lost 1; bases outside the gene matches: 4. CDR3 loop: CASSYTSGRGSYNEQFF. The CDR3 DNA reads TGTGCCAGCAGCTACACTAGCGGGAGGGGGTCCTACAATGAGCAGTTCTTC.

The chain recombines TRBV5-4 with TRBJ1-5; tentatively, D is TRBD1 (5 bases). Trimming left V 2 bases short and J 2 bases short, with 14 bases between. The CDR3 spans 16 residues. CDR1 is SGHNT, CDR2 YYREEE, per germline (reference sequence). The CDR3 is CASSFRDSGGNQPQHF. CDR3 DNA sequence: TGTGCCAGCAGCTTTAGGGACTCAGGCGGCAATCAGCCCCAGCATTTT.

The rearrangement uses TRBV4-2 and TRBJ2-7; 10 bases are a match to TRBD2. Germline-derived CDR1 and CDR2 are LGHNA and YNFKEQ. This CDR3 is 15 amino acids long. With V trimmed by 3 bases and J by 2 bases, 4 bases remained unmatched. In DNA form, the CDR3 reads TGTGCCAGCAGCCAGGAACTAGCGGGGACCTACGAGCAGTACTTC. Amino acid sequence: CASSQELAGTYEQYF.

The V and J genes are TRBV5-8 and TRBJ2-7; the match to TRBD2 covers 9 bases. Trimming cost V 2 bases and J 4 bases; bases outside gene matches: 13. Germline CDR1 and CDR2: SGHTS and YDEGEE. This CDR3 has 17 residues. CDR3 sequence reads: CASSFWTAGGFRYEQYF. The DNA of the CDR3 is TGTGCCAGCAGCTTTTGGACAGCGGGAGGATTTAGGTACGAGCAGTACTTC. The whole variable domain, remainder taken from reference TRBV5-8 and TRBJ2-7, is EAGVTQSPTHLIKTRGQQATLRCSPISGHTSVYWYQQALGLGLQFLLWYDEGEERNRGNFPPRFSGRQFPNYSSELNVNALELEDSALYLCASSFWTAGGFRYEQYFGPGTRLTVT.

The gene calls are TRBV2 and TRBJ2-3; TRBD1 matches at 9 bases. Trimming removed 3 bases from V and 3 bases from J; junction bases left unmatched: 4. This CDR3 is built from 15 residues. Germline V gives CDR1 SNHLY, CDR2 FYNNEI. Written as DNA, the CDR3 is TGTGCCAGCAGTGATCAGGGACAGGGAACAGATACGCAGTATTTT. This encodes CASSDQGQGTDTQYF.

V is TRBV5-1 and J is TRBJ1-6; D perhaps matches TRBD1 (6 bases). V dropped 3 bases and J dropped 9 bases, with 19 bases sitting between them. CDR3 length: 16 residues. The germline V gene has CDR1 SGHRS and CDR2 YFSETQ. In DNA form, the CDR3 reads TGCGCCAGCAGCTGGACCCCGGGACACGATTTTTCACCCCTCCACTTT. Amino acid sequence: CASSWTPGHDFSPLHF.

The genes are TRBV13 and TRBJ2-7; no firm D call. CDR3 length: 14 residues. Per the germline V gene, CDR1 is PRHDT and CDR2 is FYEKMQ (reference sequence). V was pared by 0 bases and J by 6 bases, with 12 bases between. The DNA of the CDR3 is TGTGCCAGCAGCTTAGGGGAACGACTGGGCGAGCAGTACTTC. Translating gives CASSLGERLGEQYF.

The chain is built from TRBV9 and TRBJ1-2; D uncertain. The CDR3 runs to 14 residues. The V gene's germline CDR1 is SGDLS and CDR2 YYNGEE. The V and J ends lost 5 bases and 7 bases respectively, with 18 bases between them. The CDR3 reads CASRTTGRASGYTF. The CDR3 nucleotides are TGTGCCAGCAGAACAACCGGGAGGGCCTCTGGCTACACCTTC.

This rearrangement joins TRBV4-2 to TRBJ2-5, with D hard to call. V was shortened by 1 base and J by 2 bases, with 17 bases between the two germline ends. The CDR3 is 17 amino acids. Germline values: CDR1 LGHNA, CDR2 YNFKEQ. For the CDR3, the DNA is TGTGCCAGCAGCCAAGTACTTGGGCTGCTAAGACAAGAGACCCAGTACTTC. It encodes CASSQVLGLLRQETQYF.

The rearrangement uses TRBV2 and TRBJ2-7; unclear D gene. Germline CDR1 reads SNHLY; CDR2 reads FYNNEI. The CDR3 has 14 residues. Trimming cost V 3 bases and J 4 bases, with 13 bases left between them. The CDR3 region has the DNA TGTGCCAGCAGTGACCCAATGGCCTCTTACGAGCAGTACTTC. Its translation: CASSDPMASYEQYF.

The chain is built from TRBV10-1 and TRBJ2-7; TRBD1 agrees at 8 bases. This CDR3 region has 14 residues. Germline CDR1 is WNHNN and CDR2 is SYGVQD (reference sequence). The V segment lost 4 bases and the J segment 4 bases; nucleotides outside the gene matches: 6. This CDR3 reads CASSANRGLYEQYF. DNA for the CDR3: TGCGCCAGCAGTGCAAACAGGGGGTTATACGAGCAGTACTTC.

The CDR3: CASSLASGRYNEQFF. As DNA, the CDR3 is TGTGCCAGCAGCTTAGCTAGCGGGAGGTACAATGAGCAGTTCTTC. V is TRBV11-1 and J is TRBJ2-1; 10 positions match TRBD2. CDR3 length: 15 residues. The V gene end was trimmed by 0 bases and the J gene end by 4 bases; junction bases not matched to a gene: 0. Germline values: CDR1 SGHAT, CDR2 FQDESV (reference sequence).

The genes are TRBV5-1 and TRBJ2-5; TRBD2 agrees at 7 bases. Germline-derived CDR1 and CDR2 are SGHRS and YFSETQ. CDR3 length equals 16 residues. V dropped 0 bases and J dropped 4; count of bases not matched to a gene: 9. The chain's CDR3 is CASSLGPQASGETQYF. The CDR3 bases are TGCGCCAGCAGCTTGGGACCCCAAGCTAGCGGAGAGACCCAGTACTTC.

The chain couples TRBV5-1 to TRBJ1-3; D is ambiguous. V was pared by 0 bases and J by 1 base, with 5 bases between. Germline V lookup: CDR1 SGHRS, CDR2 YFSETQ. The CDR3 totals 14 residues. The CDR3 protein is CASSLAGSGNTIYF. The CDR3 bases are TGCGCCAGCAGCTTGGCCGGTTCTGGAAACACCATATATTTT.

The CDR3 DNA is TGCAGCGTTCAGGATTACAATCAGCCCCAGCATTTT. Translated: CSVQDYNQPQHF. The rearrangement joins TRBV29-1 to TRBJ1-5; D unresolved. CDR3 length: 12 residues. V gave up 5 bases and J gave up 3 bases, with 8 bases separating them. Germline CDR1 is SQVTM and CDR2 is ANQGSEA.

The chain is built from TRBV30 and TRBJ1-1, with D possibly TRBD1 on 5 matching bases. The CDR3 covers 11 residues. CDR1 is GTSNPN, CDR2 SVGIG, per germline (reference sequence). The germline V and J ends were trimmed by 5 bases and 5 bases, with 9 bases remaining between them. CDR3 bases: TGTGCCTGGGCAGGGCGGACTGAAGCTTTCTTT. It specifies CAWAGRTEAFF.

This chain uses TRBV6-1 with TRBJ2-1; 12 positions agree with TRBD2. The CDR3 spans 15 residues. V trimming: 4 bases; J trimming: 5 bases; junction bases outside the gene matches: 3. Germline V CDR1 and CDR2: MNHNS, SASEGT. The CDR3 sequence: CASSGTSGKNNEQFF. DNA of the CDR3: TGTGCCAGCAGTGGGACTAGCGGGAAAAACAATGAGCAGTTCTTC.

The V call is TRBV23-1, the J call TRBJ1-2; D is ambiguous. TRBV23-1 is labeled an ORF, and its function is uncertain. This CDR3 region has 12 residues. Deletions cut 8 bases from V and 4 bases from J, with 11 bases between. In DNA, the CDR3 is TGCGCCAGCGGGGAGGGAGGCTATGGCTACACCTTC. Translation gives CASGEGGYGYTF.